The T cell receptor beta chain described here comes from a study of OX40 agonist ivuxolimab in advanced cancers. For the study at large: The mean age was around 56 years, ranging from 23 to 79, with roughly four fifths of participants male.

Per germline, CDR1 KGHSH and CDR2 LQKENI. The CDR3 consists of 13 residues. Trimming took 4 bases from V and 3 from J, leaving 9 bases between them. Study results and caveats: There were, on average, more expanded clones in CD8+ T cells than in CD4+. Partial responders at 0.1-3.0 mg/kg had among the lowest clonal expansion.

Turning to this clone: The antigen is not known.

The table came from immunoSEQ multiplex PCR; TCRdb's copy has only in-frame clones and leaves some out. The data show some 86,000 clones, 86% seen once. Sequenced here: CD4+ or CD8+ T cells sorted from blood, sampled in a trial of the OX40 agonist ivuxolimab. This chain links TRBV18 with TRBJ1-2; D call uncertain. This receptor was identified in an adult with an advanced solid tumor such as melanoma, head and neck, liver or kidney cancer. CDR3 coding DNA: TGTGCCAGCTCACTCGATCGGGACTATGGCTACACCTTC. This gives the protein CASSLDRDYGYTF.